These 25 T cell receptor beta chains were sequenced from one sample in a study of spatial heterogeneity in lung cancer. Study outcomes and limitations: In tumors, expanded intratumoral alpha and beta TCR counts tracked mutation counts.

MiXCR, applied by TCRdb to the 5' RACE reads, yields one record per CDR3 protein. The repertoire holds about 4,000 distinct CDR3 sequences, with roughly 4.3% as singletons. What these receptors recognize is not known. Time point here: sample taken at primary tumor resection. The specimen comprised lung tumor tissue, sampled at surgery. Every receptor here comes from a male donor with early-stage non-small cell lung cancer.

This clonotype has only a few counts. The CDR3 DNA sequence: TGTGCCAGCAGTTTATGGGGAAGGGGCAATGAGCAGTTCTTC. This codes for CASSLWGRGNEQFF. The gene calls are TRBV12-3 or TRBV12-4 and TRBJ2-1, with a tentative D call TRBD1 (5 bases). This CDR3 region has 14 residues. Trimming left V 2 bases short and J 6 bases short, with 11 bases between.

This clonotype is classed as medium-sized (0.01 to 0.1%). The chain recombines TRBV11-2 with TRBJ2-5; no definite D call. This CDR3 has 13 amino acids. Trimming cost V 1 base and J 3 bases, with 6 bases left between them. CDR1 is SGHAT, CDR2 FQNNGV, per germline. CDR3 in amino acids: CASSLGVKETQYF. In nucleotides, the CDR3 is TGTGCCAGCAGCTTAGGTGTTAAAGAGACCCAGTACTTC.

This clonotype is labeled as large (0.1 to 1%). The chain carries TRBV7-9 and TRBJ2-3, with TRBD1 as a possible D gene (6 bases). The CDR3 runs to 15 residues. V lost 6 bases to trimming and J lost 3 bases, with 16 bases between them. Germline V lookup: CDR1 SEHNR, CDR2 FQNEAQ (reference sequence). CDR3 region: CASSLQGERTDTQYF. The CDR3 DNA sequence: TGTGCCAGCAGTTTACAGGGAGAGAGAACAGATACGCAGTATTTT. The full variable domain, rest sourced from reference TRBV7-9 and TRBJ2-3, is DTGVSQNPRHKITKRGQNVTFRCDPISEHNRLYWYRQTLGQGPEFLTYFQNEAQLEKSRLLSDRFSAERPKGSFSTLEIQRTEQGDSAMYLCASSLQGERTDTQYFGPGTRLTVL.

This clonotype is labeled as medium-sized. The chain has TRBV4-3 and TRBJ2-3; TRBD2 aligns across 8 bases. Germline V gene data show CDR1 as LGHNA and CDR2 as YSLEER. J gave up 4 bases and V 5 bases, and 8 bases lay outside the gene matches. CDR3 size: 15 residues. The chain's CDR3 is CASSDRWRGADTQYF. CDR3 bases: TGCGCCAGCAGCGACCGCTGGCGGGGGGCAGATACGCAGTATTTT.

Relative to its sample, this clonotype is medium-sized. The J gene is TRBJ2-1, the V gene TRBV30; maybe TRBD1 (6 bases). From germline, CDR1 is GTSNPN and CDR2 SVGIG (reference sequence). The CDR3 loop spans 18 amino acids. V was shortened by 2 bases and J by 3 bases, with 23 bases between the two germline ends. The CDR3 sequence is CAWSFRLGLGGFYNEQFF. CDR3 in DNA: TGTGCCTGGAGTTTTCGGTTGGGCCTTGGGGGCTTCTACAATGAGCAGTTCTTC.

This clonotype was observed at least ten times. V and J are TRBV7-2 and TRBJ2-5; D uncertain. V lost 5 bases and J lost 7, with 17 bases in between. Germline V gene lookup returns CDR1 SGHTA and CDR2 FQGNSA. CDR3 length: 14 residues. Here the CDR3 reads CASSPPAGGGTQYF. CDR3 nucleotides: TGTGCCAGCAGCCCCCCCGCAGGCGGTGGGACCCAGTACTTC.

There are many counts of this clonotype. This chain links TRBV20-1 with TRBJ1-2; D perhaps matches TRBD1 (5 bases). The CDR3 contains 11 residues. V gave up 6 bases and J gave up 1 base, with 6 bases separating them. Looked up from germline, CDR1 is DFQATT and CDR2 is SNEGSKA (reference sequence). The CDR3 DNA reads TGCAGTGCCGACAGTAACTATGGCTACACCTTC. The encoded protein is CSADSNYGYTF.

The sample holds many counts of this clonotype. The chain recombines TRBV6-1 with TRBJ1-1; 9 bases match TRBD1. With V trimmed by 6 bases and J by 4 bases, 3 bases remained unmatched. This CDR3 contains 13 residues. Germline CDR1 reads MNHNS; CDR2 reads SASEGT. In DNA form, the CDR3 reads TGTGCCAGCAGGGGACAGGGTATCACTGAAGCTTTCTTT. Translation gives CASRGQGITEAFF.

This chain connects TRBV5-1 to TRBJ2-3; no clear D. The germline V gene has CDR1 SGHRS and CDR2 YFSETQ. This CDR3 is 13 amino acids long. Between the trimmed V and J ends, which lost 7 bases and 0 bases, there was a span of 9 bases. CDR3 nucleotides: TGCGCCAGCTCTTTAGAGAGCACAGATACGCAGTATTTT. Encoded protein: CASSLESTDTQYF.

This clonotype counts as medium-sized (0.01 to 0.1%). This chain links TRBV20-1 with TRBJ2-1, with 12 positions matching TRBD2. CDR1 is DFQATT, CDR2 SNEGSKA, per germline (reference sequence). This CDR3 contains 18 residues. Germline trimming cut 2 bases from V and 5 bases from J; bases unmatched to any gene: 13. CDR3 nucleotide sequence: TGCAGTGCTAGAACACCCACTAGCGGGGGGTGGTACGACAATGAGCAGTTCTTC. This translates into CSARTPTSGGWYDNEQFF.

This clonotype was observed a handful of times. V usage is TRBV29-1 and J usage is TRBJ2-5; tentatively, D is TRBD2 (6 bases). CDR3 length: 14 residues. From germline, CDR1 is SQVTM and CDR2 ANQGSEA. Trimming left V 1 base short and J 3 bases short, with 12 bases between. CDR3 sequence: CSVEAPREEETQYF. The CDR3 nucleotides read TGCAGCGTTGAAGCCCCAAGGGAGGAAGAGACCCAGTACTTC.

This clonotype was recorded at least ten times. The rearrangement joins TRBV4-3 to TRBJ2-3; D is ambiguous. V was trimmed by 2 bases and J by 4 bases, leaving 7 bases between them. This CDR3 spans 13 amino acids. CDR1 LGHNA and CDR2 YSLEER come from the germline V gene. CDR3 sequence reads: CASSQRTPDTQYF. The CDR3 DNA sequence: TGCGCCAGCAGCCAAAGAACCCCAGATACGCAGTATTTT.

This clonotype is large by share. This chain uses TRBV5-4 with TRBJ2-7; 10 bases line up with TRBD2. The CDR3 is 17 amino acids. Germline V CDR1 and CDR2: SGHNT, YYREEE (reference sequence). V dropped 1 base and J dropped 5; count of bases not matched to a gene: 12. The CDR3 region has the DNA TGTGCCAGCAGCTTGCTACCCCTCAGCGGGAGGGCCCACGAGCAGTACGTC. Protein product: CASSLLPLSGRAHEQYV.

This clonotype counts as medium-sized (0.01 to 0.1%). The chain employs TRBV19 and TRBJ2-2, with no clear D. CDR1 is LNHDA and CDR2 is SQIVND in the germline V gene (reference sequence). V was shortened by 4 bases and J by 2 bases, with 5 bases between the two germline ends. CDR3 length: 13 residues. CDR3 DNA: TGTGCCAGTAGTAACCCAAACACCGGGGAGCTGTTTTTT. This gives the protein CASSNPNTGELFF.

In this sample, this clonotype turned up many times. The chain recombines TRBV30 with TRBJ2-3; 8 bases match TRBD2. Germline CDR1 is GTSNPN and CDR2 is SVGIG (reference sequence). The CDR3 is 14 amino acids. The junction had 3 bases not matched to a gene; V was cut back by 1 base and J by 3 bases. For the CDR3, the DNA is TGTGCCTGGAGTGGGGTAGCGGGAACAGATACGCAGTATTTT. As protein: CAWSGVAGTDTQYF.

This chain links TRBV29-1 with TRBJ1-5; weak D call: TRBD1 (5 bases). Germline CDR1 SQVTM, CDR2 ANQGSEA. V was pared by 6 bases and J by 2 bases, with 14 bases between. This CDR3 comprises 14 residues. As DNA, the CDR3 is TGCAGCGTATCTGGACAAATGGGCAATCAGCCCCAGCATTTT. It yields the protein CSVSGQMGNQPQHF. Combining the CDR3 with reference TRBV29-1 and TRBJ1-5 gives the whole variable domain SAVISQKPSRDICQRGTSLTIQCQVDSQVTMMFWYRQQPGQSLTLIATANQGSEATYESGFVIDKFPISRPNLTFSTLTVSNMSPEDSSIYLCSVSGQMGNQPQHFGDGTRLSIL.

The sample holds a few counts of this clonotype. This chain links TRBV26 with TRBJ2-2; TRBD1 is taken as the D call from the table, unchecked against the DNA. TRBV26 is flagged as a pseudogene. The CDR3 length is 16 residues. The CDR3: CASSSSGQRNTGELFF. CDR3 nucleotide sequence: TGTGCCAGCAGTTCGTCGGGACAGAGGAACACCGGGGAGCTGTTTTTT.

This clonotype is termed medium-sized. The gene calls are TRBV6-2 or TRBV6-3 and TRBJ2-6, with TRBD1 matching 7 bases. Germline CDR1 and CDR2: MNHEY and SVGEGT. The trim removed 4 bases at V and 0 bases at J, leaving 3 bases unmatched. The CDR3 is 16 residues long. CDR3 sequence (DNA): TGTGCCAGCAGTTTCCAGGGGGACTCTGGGGCCAACGTCCTGACTTTC. Protein: CASSFQGDSGANVLTF.

This clonotype appeared many times. The chain carries TRBV5-1 and TRBJ2-1, with 11 bases lining up with TRBD2. The V segment lost 1 base and the J segment 3 bases; nucleotides outside the gene matches: 12. The CDR3 runs 19 residues. Per germline, CDR1 SGHRS and CDR2 YFSETQ. In DNA, the CDR3 is TGCGCCAGCAGCTTGTGGGCAGGAGCCCTAGCGGGAGGCTACAATGAGCAGTTCTTC. Translated, it gives CASSLWAGALAGGYNEQFF. Full variable domain (outside the CDR3, taken from reference TRBV5-1 and TRBJ2-1): KAGVTQTPRYLIKTRGQQVTLSCSPISGHRSVSWYQQTPGQGLQFLFEYFSETQRNKGNFPGRFSGRQFSNSRSEMNVSTLELGDSALYLCASSLWAGALAGGYNEQFFGPGTRLTVL.

This clonotype was observed a handful of times. This chain uses TRBV20-1 with TRBJ2-7; tentative D call: TRBD1 (5 bases). V lost 6 bases and J lost 2, with 14 bases in between. The germline gives CDR1 DFQATT, CDR2 SNEGSKA (reference sequence). The CDR3 has 13 residues. Here the CDR3 DNA reads TGCAGTGCCCCCCGTGGGGCAGCCTACGAGCAGTACTTC. The encoded protein is CSAPRGAAYEQYF.

This clonotype was picked up many times. The rearrangement joins TRBV7-2 to TRBJ2-5, with D tentatively TRBD2 (5 bases). From germline, CDR1 is SGHTA and CDR2 FQGNSA. Between the trimmed V and J ends, which lost 5 bases and 7 bases, there was a span of 14 bases. The CDR3 length is 13 residues. The CDR3 DNA reads as TGTGCCAGCAGCGAGGCGGCCCGGGGGACCCAGTACTTC. It encodes CASSEAARGTQYF.

In this sample, this clonotype is medium-sized. This sequence joins TRBV28 and TRBJ1-2, with D maybe TRBD1 (5 bases). CDR1 is MDHEN, CDR2 SYDVKM, per germline. The germline V and J ends were trimmed by 2 bases and 5 bases, with 9 bases remaining between them. The CDR3 contains 13 residues. CDR3 DNA: TGTGCCAGCAGTTTACAGGGTTTTTATGGCTACACCTTC. Its protein is CASSLQGFYGYTF.

The sample holds many counts of this clonotype. The chain carries TRBV29-1 and TRBJ1-1; unclear D gene. Germline values: CDR1 SQVTM, CDR2 ANQGSEA. The CDR3 length is 12 residues. With 5 bases removed from V and 7 bases from J, the gap between germline ends came to 14 bases. CDR3 region: CSVNGLSLEAFF. Written as DNA, the CDR3 is TGCAGCGTTAATGGACTGTCTCTTGAAGCTTTCTTT.

This chain connects TRBV5-1 to TRBJ2-2; D gene uncertain. The CDR3 has 12 amino acids. With 4 bases removed from V and 5 bases from J, the gap between germline ends came to 6 bases. Germline V gives CDR1 SGHRS, CDR2 YFSETQ. Here the CDR3 DNA reads TGCGCCAGCAGCCCTAGTACCGGGGAGCTGTTTTTT. This translates into CASSPSTGELFF. Full variable domain (missing parts from reference TRBV5-1 and TRBJ2-2): KAGVTQTPRYLIKTRGQQVTLSCSPISGHRSVSWYQQTPGQGLQFLFEYFSETQRNKGNFPGRFSGRQFSNSRSEMNVSTLELGDSALYLCASSPSTGELFFGEGSRLTVL.

This clonotype is classed as medium-sized. V and J are TRBV10-2 and TRBJ2-3, with D unresolved. The germline CDR1 and CDR2 sequences are WSHSY and SAAADI. Deletions cut 7 bases from V and 2 bases from J, with 13 bases between. This CDR3 contains 14 residues. The CDR3 nucleotides read TGCGCCAGCAAAAAGGGAACTTCCACAGATACGCAGTATTTT. It is translated as CASKKGTSTDTQYF.